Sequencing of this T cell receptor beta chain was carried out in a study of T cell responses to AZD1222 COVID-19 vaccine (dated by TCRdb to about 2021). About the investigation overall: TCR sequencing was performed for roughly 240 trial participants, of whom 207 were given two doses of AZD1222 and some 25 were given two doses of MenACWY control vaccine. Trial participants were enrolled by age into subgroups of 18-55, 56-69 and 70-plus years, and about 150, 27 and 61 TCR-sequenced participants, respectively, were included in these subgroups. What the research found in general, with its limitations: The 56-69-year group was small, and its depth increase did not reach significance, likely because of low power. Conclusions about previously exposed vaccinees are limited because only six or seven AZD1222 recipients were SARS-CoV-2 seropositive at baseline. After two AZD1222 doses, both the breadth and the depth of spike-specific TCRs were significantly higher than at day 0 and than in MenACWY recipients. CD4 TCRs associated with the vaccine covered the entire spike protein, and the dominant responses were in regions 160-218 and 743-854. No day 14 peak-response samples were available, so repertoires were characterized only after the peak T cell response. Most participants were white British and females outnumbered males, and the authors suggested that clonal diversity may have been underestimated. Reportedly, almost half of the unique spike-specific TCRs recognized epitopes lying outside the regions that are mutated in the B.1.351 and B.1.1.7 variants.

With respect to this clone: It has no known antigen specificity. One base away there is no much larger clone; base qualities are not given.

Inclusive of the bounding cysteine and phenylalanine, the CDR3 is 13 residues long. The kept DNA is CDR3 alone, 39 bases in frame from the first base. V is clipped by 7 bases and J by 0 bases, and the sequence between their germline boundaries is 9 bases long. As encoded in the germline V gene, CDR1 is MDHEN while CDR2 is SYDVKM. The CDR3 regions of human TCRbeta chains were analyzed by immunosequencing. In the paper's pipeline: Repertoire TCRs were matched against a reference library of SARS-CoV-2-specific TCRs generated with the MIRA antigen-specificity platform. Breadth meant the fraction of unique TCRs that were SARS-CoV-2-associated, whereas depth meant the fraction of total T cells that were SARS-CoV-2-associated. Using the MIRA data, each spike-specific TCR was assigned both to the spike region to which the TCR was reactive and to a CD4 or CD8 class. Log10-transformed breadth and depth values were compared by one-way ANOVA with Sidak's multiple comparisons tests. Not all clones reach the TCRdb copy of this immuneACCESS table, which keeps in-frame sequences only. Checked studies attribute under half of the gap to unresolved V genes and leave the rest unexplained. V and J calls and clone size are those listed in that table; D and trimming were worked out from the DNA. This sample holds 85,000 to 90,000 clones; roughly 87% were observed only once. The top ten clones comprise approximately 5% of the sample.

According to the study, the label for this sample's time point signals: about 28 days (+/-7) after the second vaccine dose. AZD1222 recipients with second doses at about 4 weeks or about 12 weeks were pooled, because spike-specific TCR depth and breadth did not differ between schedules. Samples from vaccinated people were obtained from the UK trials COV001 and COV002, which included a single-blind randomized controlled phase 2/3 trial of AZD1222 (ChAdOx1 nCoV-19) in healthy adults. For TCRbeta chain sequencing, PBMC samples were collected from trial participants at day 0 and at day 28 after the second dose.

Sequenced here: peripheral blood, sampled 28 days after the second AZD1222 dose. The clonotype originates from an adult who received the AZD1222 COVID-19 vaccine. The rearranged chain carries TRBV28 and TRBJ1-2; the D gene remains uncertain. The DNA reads TGTGCCAGCACTATTGATGCTAACTATGGCTACACCTTC. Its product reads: CASTIDANYGYTF.